This T cell receptor beta chain was identified during a study of T cell responses to AZD1222 COVID-19 vaccine. Findings and limits, study-wide: White British people made up most donors, females outnumbered males, and clonal diversity was possibly underestimated. Close to half of spike-specific TCRs reportedly recognize unmutated variant regions.

V lost 0 bases and J lost 4, with 10 bases in between. Germline V CDR1 and CDR2: SGHRS, YFSETQ. The length of the CDR3 is 14 residues. Using immunoSEQ multiplex PCR, the repertoire was profiled, and TCRdb retains in-frame clones only, with some absent. The sample lists about 98,000 clones; roughly 83% were seen once. As to this clone: No antigen is known for it.

The chain combines TRBV5-1 with TRBJ1-1, with D perhaps TRBD1 (5 bases). Sequencing used peripheral blood, obtained on day 0 of AZD1222 vaccination. The sequence was obtained from an adult in good health. The chain's CDR3 is CASSLGGGSTEAFF. The DNA of the CDR3 is TGCGCCAGCAGCTTGGGGGGCGGGAGCACTGAAGCTTTCTTT.